These 14 T cell receptor beta chains were sequenced from one sample in a study of T cells in tuberculosis. Described time point: new active TB diagnosis, blood taken before or within 7 days of starting treatment. Profiled with immunoSEQ multiplex PCR; TCRdb holds only in-frame clones, not every one. The sample gives about 33,000 clones, about 91% of which show up once; under 9% is in the top ten. The sequenced sample was PBMCs, obtained at tuberculosis diagnosis. Source of these receptors: an adult with tuberculosis. Some clones in this sample may be carry-over from other donors' samples.

This clone appeared a single time. The CDR3 sequence: CASSQTSGGGTDTQYF. In nucleotides, the CDR3 is TGTGCCAGCAGCCAAACTAGCGGGGGTGGCACAGATACGCAGTATTTT. The chain combines TRBV14 with TRBJ2-3, with 11 bases aligning to TRBD2. CDR3 size: 16 residues. Trimming cost V 2 bases and J 1 base; bases outside gene matches: 2. Germline CDR1 is SGHDN and CDR2 is FVKESK.

The chain uses TRBV5-8 and TRBJ2-2; 13 nucleotides agree with TRBD2. Per the germline V gene, CDR1 is SGHTS and CDR2 is YDEGEE. This CDR3 is 15 amino acids long. J was trimmed by 5 bases and V by 7 bases; bases with no gene match: 5. The CDR3 sequence: CASGVLAGGTGELFF. The CDR3 DNA reads TGTGCCAGCGGCGTACTAGCGGGGGGGACCGGGGAGCTGTTTTTT.

CDR3 sequence (DNA): TGTGCCATCCTCGGGACAGGGGCGGGACCGAACACCGGGGAGCTGTTTTTT. As protein: CAILGTGAGPNTGELFF. The V call is TRBV10-3, the J call TRBJ2-2; 10 positions match TRBD1. This CDR3 has 17 amino acids. V lost 8 bases to trimming and J lost 0 bases; unmatched junction nucleotides: 9. The germline gives CDR1 ENHRY, CDR2 SYGVKD.

This rearrangement joins TRBV18 to TRBJ1-3; D is perhaps TRBD1 (6 bases). CDR1 and CDR2 from the germline V gene are KGHSH and LQKENI. V was shortened by 4 bases and J by 1 base, with 11 bases between the two germline ends. The CDR3 spans 15 residues. The CDR3 bases are TGTGCCAGCTCACAATCGGACAGTTCTGGAAACACCATATATTTT. It encodes CASSQSDSSGNTIYF.

This clone was seen once. The rearrangement uses TRBV5-1 and TRBJ2-1, with TRBD1 as a possible D gene (5 bases). Germline assignment: CDR1 SGHRS and CDR2 YFSETQ. The CDR3 has 13 amino acids. The ends were cut back, 0 bases at V and 12 bases at J, with 13 bases in the middle. The CDR3 is CASSLDKGNPQFF. DNA of the CDR3: TGCGCCAGCAGCTTGGACAAGGGGAATCCGCAGTTCTTC.

The CDR3 is CASSYGQGGGYTF. In DNA, the CDR3 is TGTGCCAGCAGTTACGGACAGGGTGGTGGCTACACCTTC. V usage is TRBV6-5 and J usage is TRBJ1-2; 8 bases align to TRBD1. The CDR3 sequence is 13 residues long. V lost 2 bases and J lost 7; bases outside the gene matches: 3. Per the germline V gene, CDR1 is MNHEY and CDR2 is SVGAGI.

J is TRBJ2-4 and V is TRBV18; TRBD1 aligns across 7 bases. Germline assignment: CDR1 KGHSH and CDR2 LQKENI. Trimming removed 0 bases from V and 6 bases from J; junction bases left unmatched: 2. This CDR3 is 14 amino acids long. In nucleotides, the CDR3 is TGTGCCAGCTCACCACCGGGACAGCGAAACATTCAGTACTTC. Protein sequence: CASSPPGQRNIQYF.

This clone was found once. This chain joins TRBV6-5 and TRBJ2-1, with 12 bases matching TRBD1. V gave up 6 bases and J gave up 7 bases; unmatched junction bases: 7. CDR1 MNHEY and CDR2 SVGAGI come from the germline V gene. The CDR3 loop spans 15 amino acids. The CDR3 loop reads CASRSGTGGLNEQFF. DNA of the CDR3: TGTGCCAGCAGATCCGGGACAGGGGGCCTAAATGAGCAGTTCTTC.

The chain links TRBV6-1 to TRBJ2-2, with TRBD1 matching over 9 bases. Germline CDR1 and CDR2: MNHNS and SASEGT. This CDR3 region has 14 residues. The ends lost 9 bases at V and 7 bases at J; junction bases unmatched: 9. The CDR3 spells CARSRDREGGELFF. CDR3 sequence (DNA): TGTGCCAGGTCGCGGGACAGGGAGGGCGGGGAGCTGTTTTTT.

This clone is medium-sized (0.01 to 0.1%). This chain joins TRBV19 and TRBJ1-2; 7 bases are shared with TRBD1. V lost 5 bases, J lost 3 bases, and 3 bases stayed unmatched. In germline, CDR1 is LNHDA, CDR2 SQIVND (reference sequence). The CDR3 covers 13 residues. This chain's CDR3 is CASSRDRDYGYTF. CDR3 nucleotides: TGTGCCAGTAGTCGAGACAGGGACTATGGCTACACCTTC.

The J gene is TRBJ2-7, the V gene TRBV6-5; 7 bases are a match to TRBD2. Trimming at V came to 4 bases and at J to 5 bases, leaving 2 bases not matched to a gene. This CDR3 comprises 12 residues. The germline CDR1 and CDR2 sequences are MNHEY and SVGAGI. CDR3 amino acids: CASSLRGNEQYF. CDR3 bases: TGTGCCAGCAGTTTGCGGGGGAACGAGCAGTACTTC.

The rearrangement uses TRBV7-2 and TRBJ2-1, with TRBD2 identical over 9 bases. Germline loops: CDR1 SGHTA, CDR2 FQGNSA. This CDR3 has 17 residues. V dropped 1 base and J dropped 0; count of bases not matched to a gene: 4. The chain's CDR3 is CASSLGPAGGSYNEQFF. The CDR3 region has the DNA TGTGCCAGCAGCTTAGGCCCAGCGGGGGGCTCCTACAATGAGCAGTTCTTC.

This rearrangement joins TRBV28 to TRBJ1-5; 8 nucleotides line up with TRBD1. Germline CDR1 and CDR2: MDHEN and SYDVKM. V lost 2 bases, J lost 6 bases, and 6 bases stayed unmatched. The CDR3 spans 15 residues. CDR3 sequence reads: CASSLDPRGPQPQHF. The DNA for the CDR3 is TGTGCCAGCAGTTTAGATCCCAGGGGGCCTCAGCCCCAGCATTTT.

This rearrangement joins TRBV4-1 to TRBJ2-1, with D maybe TRBD2 (5 bases). Germline CDR1 reads MGHRA; CDR2 reads YSYEKL. The germline V and J ends were trimmed by 1 base and 8 bases, with 9 bases remaining between them. The CDR3 loop spans 13 amino acids. The CDR3 loop is CASSQGGSDEQFF. Here the CDR3 DNA reads TGCGCCAGCAGCCAAGGGGGTAGCGATGAGCAGTTCTTC.